This T cell receptor (beta chain) was recovered during a study of cytotoxic CD8 clonotypes in ibrutinib-treated CLL. Findings and caveats of the study: Rare overall, public clonotypes shrank or held steady under therapy.

As regards this clone: Antigen: not known.

CDR1 SNHLY and CDR2 FYNNEI come from the germline V gene. This CDR3 spans 14 amino acids. Trimming removed 6 bases from V and 9 bases from J; junction bases left unmatched: 14. The data were produced by immunoSEQ multiplex PCR, yet TCRdb's version contains in-frame clones alone and is incomplete. This table holds 100,000 to 150,000 clones, 70% to 90% found once. The material sequenced was PBMCs, taken after 24 months of ibrutinib treatment. This clonotype originated in a human donor with chronic lymphocytic leukemia. The chain is built from TRBV2 and TRBJ2-7; 7 nucleotides line up with TRBD1. The CDR3: CASRPAVQGFGQYF. Here the CDR3 DNA reads TGTGCCAGCAGGCCCGCGGTACAGGGGTTCGGGCAGTACTTC.